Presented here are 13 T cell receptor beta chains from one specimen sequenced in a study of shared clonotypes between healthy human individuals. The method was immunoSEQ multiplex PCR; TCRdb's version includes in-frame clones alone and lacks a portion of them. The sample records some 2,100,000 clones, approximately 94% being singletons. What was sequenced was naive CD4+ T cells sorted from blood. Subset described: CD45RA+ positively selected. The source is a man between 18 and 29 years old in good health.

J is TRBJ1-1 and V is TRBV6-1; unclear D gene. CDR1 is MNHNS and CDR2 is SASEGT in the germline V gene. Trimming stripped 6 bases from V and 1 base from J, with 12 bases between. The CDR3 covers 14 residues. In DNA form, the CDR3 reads TGTGCCAGCAGCGAGACCCCGGCGAACACTGAAGCTTTCTTT. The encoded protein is CASSETPANTEAFF.

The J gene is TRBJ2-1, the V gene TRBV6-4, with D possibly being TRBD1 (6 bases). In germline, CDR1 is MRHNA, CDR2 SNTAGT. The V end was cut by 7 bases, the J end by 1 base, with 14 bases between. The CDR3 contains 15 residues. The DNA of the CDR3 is TGTGCCAGCATCCTACAGGGAGTTTCCTACAATGAGCAGTTCTTC. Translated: CASILQGVSYNEQFF.

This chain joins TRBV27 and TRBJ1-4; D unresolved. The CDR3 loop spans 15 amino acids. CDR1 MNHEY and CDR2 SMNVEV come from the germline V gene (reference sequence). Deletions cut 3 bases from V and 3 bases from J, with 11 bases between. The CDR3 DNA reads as TGTGCCAGCAGTTTTGCGGCAGGATCTAATGAAAAACTGTTTTTT. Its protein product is CASSFAAGSNEKLFF.

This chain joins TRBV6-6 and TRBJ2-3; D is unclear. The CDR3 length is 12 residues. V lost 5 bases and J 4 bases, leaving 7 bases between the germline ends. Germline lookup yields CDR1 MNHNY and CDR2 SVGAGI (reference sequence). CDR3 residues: CASSTYPDTQYF. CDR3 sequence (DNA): TGTGCCAGCAGTACGTATCCAGATACGCAGTATTTT.

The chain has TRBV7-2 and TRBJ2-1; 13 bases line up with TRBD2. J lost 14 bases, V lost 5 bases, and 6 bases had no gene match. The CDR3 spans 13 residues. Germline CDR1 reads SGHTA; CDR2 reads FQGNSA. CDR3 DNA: TGTGCCAGCAGCGGACTAGCGGGAGTCAGGGAGTTCTTC. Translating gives CASSGLAGVREFF. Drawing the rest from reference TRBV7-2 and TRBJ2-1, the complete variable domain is GAGVSQSPSNKVTEKGKDVELRCDPISGHTALYWYRQSLGQGLEFLIYFQGNSAPDKSGLPSDRFSAERTGGSVSTLTIQRTQQEDSAVYLCASSGLAGVREFFGPGTRLTVL.

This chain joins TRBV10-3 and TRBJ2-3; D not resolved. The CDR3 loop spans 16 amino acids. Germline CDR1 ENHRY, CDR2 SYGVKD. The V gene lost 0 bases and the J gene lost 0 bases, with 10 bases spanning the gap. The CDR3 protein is CAISESESDSTDTQYF. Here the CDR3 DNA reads TGTGCCATCAGTGAGTCAGAGAGCGACAGCACAGATACGCAGTATTTT.

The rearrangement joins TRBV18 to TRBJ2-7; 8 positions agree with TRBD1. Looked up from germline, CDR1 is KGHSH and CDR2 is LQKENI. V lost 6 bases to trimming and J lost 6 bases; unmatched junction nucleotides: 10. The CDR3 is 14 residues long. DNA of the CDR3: TGTGCCAGCTCGCCTACAGGGGGGCGAGGCGAGCAGTACTTC. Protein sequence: CASSPTGGRGEQYF.

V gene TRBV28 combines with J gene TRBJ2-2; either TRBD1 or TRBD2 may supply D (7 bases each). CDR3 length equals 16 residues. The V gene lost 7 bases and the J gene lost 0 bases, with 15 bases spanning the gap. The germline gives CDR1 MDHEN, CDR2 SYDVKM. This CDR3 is CASKQGGISNTGELFF. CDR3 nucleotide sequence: TGTGCCAGCAAGCAGGGGGGGATTTCGAACACCGGGGAGCTGTTTTTT.

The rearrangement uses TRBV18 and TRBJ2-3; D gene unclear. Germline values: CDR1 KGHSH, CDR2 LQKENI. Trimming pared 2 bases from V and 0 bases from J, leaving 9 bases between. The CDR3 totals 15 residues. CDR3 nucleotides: TGTGCCAGCTCACCAGTCTCCCCCAGCACAGATACGCAGTATTTT. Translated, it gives CASSPVSPSTDTQYF.

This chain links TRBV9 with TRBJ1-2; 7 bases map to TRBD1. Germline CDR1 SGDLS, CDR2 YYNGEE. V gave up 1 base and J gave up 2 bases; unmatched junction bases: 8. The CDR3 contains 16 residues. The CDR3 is CASSVQQGGGNYGYTF. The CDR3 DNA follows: TGTGCCAGCAGCGTACAGCAGGGGGGCGGAAACTATGGCTACACCTTC.

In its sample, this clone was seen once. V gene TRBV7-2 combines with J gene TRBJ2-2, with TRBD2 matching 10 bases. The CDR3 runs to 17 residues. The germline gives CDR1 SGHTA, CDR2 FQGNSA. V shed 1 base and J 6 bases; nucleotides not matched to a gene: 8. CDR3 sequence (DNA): TGTGCCAGCAGCTTAGTGGGACTAGCGTTTCGTTCCGGGGAGCTGTTTTTT. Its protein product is CASSLVGLAFRSGELFF.

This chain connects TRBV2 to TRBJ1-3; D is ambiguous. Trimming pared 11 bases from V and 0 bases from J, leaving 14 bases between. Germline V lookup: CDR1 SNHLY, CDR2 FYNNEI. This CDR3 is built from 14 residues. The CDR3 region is CASHRAPSGNTIYF. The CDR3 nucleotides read TGTGCCTCCCATCGGGCCCCCTCTGGAAACACCATATATTTT.

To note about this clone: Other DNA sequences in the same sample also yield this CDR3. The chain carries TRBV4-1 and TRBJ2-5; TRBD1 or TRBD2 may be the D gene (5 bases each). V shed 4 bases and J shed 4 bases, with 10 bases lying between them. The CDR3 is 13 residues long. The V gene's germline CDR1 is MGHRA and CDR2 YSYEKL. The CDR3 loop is CASSLGTTETQYF. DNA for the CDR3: TGCGCCAGCAGCCTCGGGACGACAGAGACCCAGTACTTC.